The 21 T cell receptor beta chains presented below share a single source sample, sequenced in a study of graft-versus-host responses after intestinal transplantation. Some clones are missing from TCRdb's copy, which holds only in-frame ones; the method was immunoSEQ multiplex PCR. The sample records 9,500 to 15,000 clones, 70% to 75% being singletons. Investigators treated the graft tissue so that it released intraepithelial and lamina propria lymphocytes. This specimen consisted of ileum tissue, obtained about 140 days after intestinal transplantation. All receptors derive from a human patient who received an intestinal transplant, so some T cells may come from the graft donor.

The rearrangement uses TRBV5-4 and TRBJ2-2, with a weak D call TRBD1 (6 bases). Germline values: CDR1 SGHNT, CDR2 YYREEE (reference sequence). The CDR3 covers 14 residues. Trimming pared 4 bases from V and 7 bases from J, leaving 14 bases between. The CDR3 nucleotides read TGTGCCAGCAGCCTGCTACAGGGCGTCGGGGAGCTGTTTTTT. This gives the protein CASSLLQGVGELFF.

This rearrangement joins TRBV7-9 to TRBJ2-5; unclear D gene. Germline V lookup: CDR1 SEHNR, CDR2 FQNEAQ (reference sequence). Trimming pared 5 bases from V and 5 bases from J, leaving 6 bases between. CDR3 length: 11 residues. In DNA form, the CDR3 reads TGTGCCAGCAGCGTTCTTGAGACCCAGTACTTC. Protein: CASSVLETQYF.

The chain uses TRBV2 and TRBJ1-4, with a tentative D call TRBD1 (5 bases). V lost 1 base and J lost 3, with 6 bases in between. The CDR3 contains 14 residues. Germline assignment: CDR1 SNHLY and CDR2 FYNNEI. CDR3 sequence reads: CASSEGGANEKLFF. The CDR3 DNA is TGTGCCAGCAGTGAAGGGGGGGCTAATGAAAAACTGTTTTTT.

This rearrangement joins TRBV11-1 to TRBJ2-7; weak D call: TRBD1 (5 bases). The CDR3 length is 14 residues. Trimming took 1 base from V and 3 from J, leaving 10 bases between them. Germline V CDR1 and CDR2: SGHAT, FQDESV (reference sequence). The CDR3 DNA is TGTGCCAGCAGCTTAGAGGCTAGGGGCTACGAGCAGTACTTC. It yields the protein CASSLEARGYEQYF.

The chain combines TRBV27 with TRBJ2-7, with D possibly matching TRBD1 (7 bases). V was pared by 5 bases and J by 3 bases, with 26 bases between. The length of the CDR3 is 18 residues. Germline values: CDR1 MNHEY, CDR2 SMNVEV (reference sequence). The CDR3 DNA reads TGTGCCAGCAGTGACATTGTTCTAGGGGGCGCGGGATTCTACGAGCAGTACTTC. This gives the protein CASSDIVLGGAGFYEQYF.

This clone was observed once. This rearrangement joins TRBV11-2 to TRBJ1-1; D is possibly TRBD1 (6 bases). Germline CDR1 SGHAT, CDR2 FQNNGV. This CDR3 is built from 17 residues. V was cut by 0 bases and J by 6 bases, with 20 bases left in between. The CDR3 DNA is TGTGCCAGCAGCTTAGAGGGCGGAGGGGGGGCGCCGGCTGAAGCTTTCTTT. It encodes CASSLEGGGGAPAEAFF.

By frequency in the sample, this clone is medium-sized. The rearrangement uses TRBV9 and TRBJ2-3; maybe TRBD1 (5 bases). Germline assignment: CDR1 SGDLS and CDR2 YYNGEE. This CDR3 has 15 residues. V lost 3 bases and J 0 bases, leaving 11 bases between the germline ends. CDR3 sequence: CASSAYRTSTDTQYF. CDR3 bases: TGTGCCAGCAGCGCATACAGGACAAGCACAGATACGCAGTATTTT.

V and J are TRBV7-9 and TRBJ1-2, with no clear D. Deletions cut 2 bases from V and 2 bases from J, with 9 bases between. The CDR3 is 14 residues long. Germline V CDR1 and CDR2: SEHNR, FQNEAQ (reference sequence). DNA for the CDR3: TGTGCCAGCAGCTTATTTGAGAACAACTATGGCTACACCTTC. It is translated as CASSLFENNYGYTF.

The chain combines TRBV13 with TRBJ2-3; D is perhaps TRBD2 (6 bases). Germline loops: CDR1 PRHDT, CDR2 FYEKMQ (reference sequence). The CDR3 loop spans 13 amino acids. V was cut by 4 bases and J by 8 bases, with 13 bases left in between. CDR3 loop: CASSSRTNSTQYF. For the CDR3, the DNA is TGTGCCAGCAGCTCCCGGACTAATTCTACGCAGTATTTT.

The J gene is TRBJ2-4, the V gene TRBV12-2; the D call TRBD1 from the table was never checked on the DNA. TRBV12-2 is deemed a pseudogene. The CDR3 consists of 18 residues. The CDR3 here is CASRLARQQGLAKNIQYF. In DNA, the CDR3 is TGTGCAAGTCGCTTAGCGAGACAACAGGGGTTAGCCAAAAACATTCAGTACTTC.

The CDR3 protein is CASSLVPGWTEAFF. The CDR3 region has the DNA TGTGCCAGCAGCTTGGTTCCGGGATGGACTGAAGCTTTCTTT. The V call is TRBV5-4, the J call TRBJ1-1; D gene uncertain. V was pared by 0 bases and J by 5 bases, with 11 bases between. Germline CDR1 and CDR2: SGHNT and YYREEE (reference sequence). The CDR3 contains 14 residues.

This clone was seen a handful of times. This chain joins TRBV5-6 and TRBJ2-5, with TRBD2 identical over 8 bases. There are 14 residues in the CDR3. Germline lookup yields CDR1 SGHDT and CDR2 YYEEEE. V was pared by 5 bases and J by 5 bases, with 8 bases of the junction left unmatched. The CDR3 here is CASREGLVGETQYF. Written as DNA, the CDR3 is TGTGCCAGCAGGGAGGGACTAGTCGGGGAGACCCAGTACTTC. Using reference TRBV5-6 and TRBJ2-5 for the parts outside the CDR3, the full variable domain is DAGVTQSPTHLIKTRGQQVTLRCSPKSGHDTVSWYQQALGQGPQFIFQYYEEEERQRGNFPDRFSGHQFPNYSSELNVNALLLGDSALYLCASREGLVGETQYFGPGTRLLVL.

The CDR3 loop reads CASSLGGQYQETQYF. The CDR3 coding sequence is TGTGCCAGCAGTTTAGGGGGACAGTACCAAGAGACCCAGTACTTC. The chain is built from TRBV28 and TRBJ2-5, with 7 bases fitting TRBD1. V shed 2 bases, J shed 0 bases, and the junction held 3 bases outside the gene matches. Per germline, CDR1 MDHEN and CDR2 SYDVKM. There are 15 residues in the CDR3.

The chain combines TRBV9 with TRBJ2-1, with 11 bases lining up with TRBD2. With 0 bases clipped from V and 5 bases from J, the junction kept 4 bases outside the gene matches. The CDR3 contains 16 residues. Germline V gene lookup returns CDR1 SGDLS and CDR2 YYNGEE. The CDR3, as DNA: TGTGCCAGCAGCGTAGGTAGCGGGAGGGCCCACAATGAGCAGTTCTTC. Its protein is CASSVGSGRAHNEQFF. The full variable domain, with the rest looked up from reference TRBV9 and TRBJ2-1, is DSGVTQTPKHLITATGQRVTLRCSPRSGDLSVYWYQQSLDQGLQFLIQYYNGEERAKGNILERFSAQQFPDLHSELNLSSLELGDSALYFCASSVGSGRAHNEQFFGPGTRLTVL.

The J gene is TRBJ2-7, the V gene TRBV5-1; D gene uncertain. This CDR3 region has 13 residues. V lost 4 bases and J 2 bases, leaving 10 bases between the germline ends. The germline V gene encodes CDR1 SGHRS and CDR2 YFSETQ. CDR3 sequence: CASSVSTAYEQYF. CDR3 in DNA: TGCGCCAGCAGCGTCAGTACCGCCTACGAGCAGTACTTC.

Only one count was recorded for this clone. The chain couples TRBV5-8 to TRBJ2-1, with D perhaps TRBD2 (6 bases). Germline CDR1 reads SGHTS; CDR2 reads YDEGEE. The germline V and J ends were trimmed by 4 bases and 1 base, with 15 bases remaining between them. The CDR3 covers 16 residues. The CDR3 DNA is TGTGCCAGCAGCCGAGCTCAGGGACTTTCCTACAATGAGCAGTTCTTC. Its translation: CASSRAQGLSYNEQFF.

The chain has TRBV6-5 and TRBJ2-3, with 9 bases aligning to TRBD2. Per the germline V gene, CDR1 is MNHEY and CDR2 is SVGAGI. The CDR3 totals 14 residues. Trimming cost V 6 bases and J 2 bases; bases outside gene matches: 3. The CDR3 DNA follows: TGTGCCAGCAGCTTAGCGGGGGACACAGATACGCAGTATTTT. Residues: CASSLAGDTDTQYF.

The V and J genes are TRBV15 and TRBJ2-7; 14 bases agree with TRBD2. V gave up 0 bases and J gave up 5 bases; unmatched junction bases: 9. The CDR3 is 18 amino acids. Germline CDR1 LNHNV, CDR2 YYDKDF (reference sequence). The CDR3 here is CATSRDPWTSGRIHEQYF. The CDR3 region has the DNA TGTGCCACCAGCAGAGATCCCTGGACTAGCGGGAGGATCCACGAGCAGTACTTC.

This clone came up a few times. The chain is built from TRBV27 and TRBJ2-7, with 9 bases lining up with TRBD1. Germline V gene data show CDR1 as MNHEY and CDR2 as SMNVEV (reference sequence). The CDR3 length is 12 residues. The trim removed 3 bases at V and 6 bases at J, leaving 0 bases unmatched. This chain's CDR3 is CASSLTGGEQYF. For the CDR3, the DNA is TGTGCCAGCAGTTTGACAGGGGGCGAGCAGTACTTC.

The genes are TRBV7-2 and TRBJ2-1; 9 bases are a match to TRBD1. The length of the CDR3 is 16 residues. J gave up 8 bases and V 6 bases, and 14 bases lay outside the gene matches. Germline V gene data show CDR1 as SGHTA and CDR2 as FQGNSA. CDR3: CASRPTGGYTMDEQFF. For the CDR3, the DNA is TGTGCCAGCAGACCAACAGGGGGCTACACTATGGATGAGCAGTTCTTC.

The chain is built from TRBV6-4 and TRBJ1-4, with 7 bases identical to TRBD1. There are 14 residues in the CDR3. Germline V CDR1 and CDR2: MRHNA, SNTAGT. The V segment lost 2 bases and the J segment 8 bases; nucleotides outside the gene matches: 5. CDR3 in amino acids: CASSDRGTAEKLFF. The CDR3 bases are TGTGCCAGCAGTGACCGCGGGACAGCAGAAAAACTGTTTTTT.